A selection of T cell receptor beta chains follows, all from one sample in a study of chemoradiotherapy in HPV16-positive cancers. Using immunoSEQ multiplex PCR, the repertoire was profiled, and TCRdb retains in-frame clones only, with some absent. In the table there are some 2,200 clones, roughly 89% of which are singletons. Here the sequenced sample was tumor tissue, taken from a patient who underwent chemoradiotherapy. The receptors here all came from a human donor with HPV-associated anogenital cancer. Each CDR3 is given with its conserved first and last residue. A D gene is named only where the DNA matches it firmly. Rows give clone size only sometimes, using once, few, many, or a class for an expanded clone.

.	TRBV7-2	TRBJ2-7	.	TGTGCCAGCAGCTTTAGCAGGACCAACGAGCAGTACTTC	CASSFSRTNEQYF
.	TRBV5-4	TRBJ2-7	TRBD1	TGTGCCAGCAGCCTCGACAGGGGAAGTGCCGAGCAGTACTTC	CASSLDRGSAEQYF
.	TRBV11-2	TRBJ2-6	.	TGTGCCAGCAGCAAAAGAAGCTCTGGGGCCAACGTCCTGACTTTC	CASSKRSSGANVLTF
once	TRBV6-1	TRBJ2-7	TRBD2	TGTGCCAGCAGTGAACCCGGGACTAGCGGGGGCGAGCAGTACTTC	CASSEPGTSGGEQYF
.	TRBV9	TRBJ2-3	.	TGTGCCAGCAGCACAGATCAGGGTGGTACGCAGTATTTT	CASSTDQGGTQYF
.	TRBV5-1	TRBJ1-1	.	TGCGCCAGCAGCTTGGACAGGGACACTGAAGCTTTCTTT	CASSLDRDTEAFF
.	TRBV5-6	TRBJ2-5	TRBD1	TGTGCCAGCAGCTCTAGGACAGGAAATCAAGAGACCCAGTACTTC	CASSSRTGNQETQYF
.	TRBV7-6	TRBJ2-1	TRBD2	TGTGCCAGCAGCTTCGCTAGCGGGGGGGTAAATGAGCAGTTCTTC	CASSFASGGVNEQFF
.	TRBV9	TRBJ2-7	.	TGTGCCAGCAGCGTAGCAGGTAGGGACGACGAGCAGTACTTC	CASSVAGRDDEQYF
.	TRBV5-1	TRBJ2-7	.	TGCGCCAGCAGCTTGGGTCAGCTATTGTCTTCCTACGAGCAGTACTTC	CASSLGQLLSSYEQYF
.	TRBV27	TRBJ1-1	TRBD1	TGTGCCAGCCCCCTGAGGGGGCGAACTGAAGCTTTCTTT	CASPLRGRTEAFF
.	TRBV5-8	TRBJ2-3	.	TGTGCCAGCAGCTTTGCCCTAAGCACAGATACGCAGTATTTT	CASSFALSTDTQYF
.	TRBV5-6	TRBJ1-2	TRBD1	TGTGCCAGCAGCGGACAGGGAGGTTATGGCTACACCTTC	CASSGQGGYGYTF
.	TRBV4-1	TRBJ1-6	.	TGCGCCAGCAGCCAATCCCCATTTGGCAAGGGAGGAAATTCACCCCTCCACTTT	CASSQSPFGKGGNSPLHF
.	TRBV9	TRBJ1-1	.	TGTGCCAGCAGCGTAGTTGGGGAATCCTCCGAAGCTTTCTTT	CASSVVGESSEAFF
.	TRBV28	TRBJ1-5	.	TGTGCCAGCAGTTTATCTCAGCCCCAGCATTTT	CASSLSQPQHF
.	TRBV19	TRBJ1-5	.	TGTGCCAGTAGTCGGTGGGGGATTCAGCCCCAGCATTTT	CASSRWGIQPQHF
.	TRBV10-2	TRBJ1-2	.	TGCGCCAGCAGTGTCCTCAAGCAGGCTAACTATGGCTACACCTTC	CASSVLKQANYGYTF
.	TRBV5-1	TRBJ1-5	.	TGCGCCAGCAGCTTGGATGGAGGGGGTCAGCCCCAGCATTTT	CASSLDGGGQPQHF
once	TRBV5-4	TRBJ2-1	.	TGTGCCAGCAGCTTGTTCCGGGGGAGTTACAATGAGCAGTTCTTC	CASSLFRGSYNEQFF
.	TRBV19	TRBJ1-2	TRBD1	TGTGCCAGCGGGACAGCGACTCCTAACTATGGCTACACCTTC	CASGTATPNYGYTF
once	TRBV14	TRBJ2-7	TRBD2	TGTGCCAGCAGCAGGGGGACTAGCGGGCTCTACGAGCAGTACTTC	CASSRGTSGLYEQYF
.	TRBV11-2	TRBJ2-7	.	TGTGCCAGCAGCGAACAGGGTGGTACATACGAGCAGTACTTC	CASSEQGGTYEQYF
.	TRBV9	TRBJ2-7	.	TGTGCCAGCAGCGCCTCGGGACAAACCTACGAGCAGTACTTC	CASSASGQTYEQYF
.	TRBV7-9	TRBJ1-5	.	TGTGCCAGCAGCTCGGGGGTTGACAATCAGCCCCAGCATTTT	CASSSGVDNQPQHF
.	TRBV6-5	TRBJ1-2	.	TGTGCCAGCAGGGACAGTAACTATGGCTACACCTTC	CASRDSNYGYTF
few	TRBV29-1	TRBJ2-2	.	TGCAGCGTCCCTCAGGGCAGACCGGGCACCGGGGAGCTGTTTTTT	CSVPQGRPGTGELFF
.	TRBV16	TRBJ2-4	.	TGTGCCAGCAGCCAATCGGACGACCGCATTCAGTACTTC	CASSQSDDRIQYF
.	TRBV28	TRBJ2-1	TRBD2	TGTGCCAGCAGGACTCGACTAGCGGGGAACTACAATGAGCAGTTCTTC	CASRTRLAGNYNEQFF
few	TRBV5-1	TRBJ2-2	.	TGCGCCAGCAGCCAGTCAAGACAGAACACCGGGGAGCTGTTTTTT	CASSQSRQNTGELFF
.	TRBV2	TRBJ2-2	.	TGTGCCACCCAGGGTAGGGCGAACACCGGGGAGCTGTTTTTT	CATQGRANTGELFF
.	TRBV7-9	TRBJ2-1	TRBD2	TGTGCCAGCAGCTTAGAGAGACTAGCGGCGAACAATGAGCAGTTCTTC	CASSLERLAANNEQFF
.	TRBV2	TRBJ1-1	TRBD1	TGTGCCAGCAGTACCAGGGGGGACACTGAAGCTTTCTTT	CASSTRGDTEAFF
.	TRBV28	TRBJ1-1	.	TGTGCCGGGTCCGGTTGGGGAGACCACACTGAAGCTTTCTTT	CAGSGWGDHTEAFF
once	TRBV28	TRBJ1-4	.	TGTGCCAGCAGCCTCTGGGGACGAGGTGAAAAACTGTTTTTT	CASSLWGRGEKLFF
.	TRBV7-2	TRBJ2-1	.	TGTGCCAGCAGCTCCCGCCGGGGGCCCAATGAGCAGTTCTTC	CASSSRRGPNEQFF
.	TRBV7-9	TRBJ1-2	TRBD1	TGTGCCAGCAGCGTAGGTCTAATGGACAGGGTCTATGGCTACACCTTC	CASSVGLMDRVYGYTF